This TCR beta chain appears in the sequencing data of a study of T cell responses to AZD1222 COVID-19 vaccine. Overall study: Some second doses came at about 4 weeks and others at about 12 weeks; these were pooled. Points from the study as a whole: Regions left unmutated in variants are reportedly the target of nearly half of spike-specific TCRs. Clonal diversity was possibly underestimated, and white British individuals and females predominated among donors.

Only in-frame clones appear in the TCRdb table, and some are missing; sequencing was by immunoSEQ multiplex PCR. The table has about 82,000 clones, approximately 91% seen once. About this clone itself: Its antigen is currently unknown.

Germline trimming cut 6 bases from V and 7 bases from J; bases unmatched to any gene: 8. The CDR3 is 14 residues long. Germline CDR1 reads MDHEN; CDR2 reads SYDVKM. The V gene is TRBV28, the J gene TRBJ1-5, with 8 bases that match TRBD1. The sample was peripheral blood, taken on day 0 of AZD1222 vaccination. The sequence derives from an adult in good health. In DNA form, the CDR3 reads TGTGCCAGCAGGGCAGGGGGCTCAGGGCAGCCCCAGCATTTT. Translated, it gives CASRAGGSGQPQHF.